This T cell receptor beta chain was recorded in a study of glioma-infiltrating T cells after dendritic cell vaccination. Study overall: Samples are from glioblastoma patients in Phase I and II dendritic cell vaccine trials.

The primer mix had 60 V beta and 13 J beta primers. The protocol was immunoSEQ multiplex PCR, while the TCRdb copy is restricted to in-frame clones and leaves out a portion. The sample holds about 90,000 clones; more than 75% are singletons and the top ten take less than 3%. The CDR3 has 15 residues. V trimming: 3 bases; J trimming: 2 bases; junction bases outside the gene matches: 4. The germline gives CDR1 SGHRS, CDR2 YFSETQ. The sample here was blood, taken before dendritic cell vaccination. The chain combines TRBV5-1 with TRBJ2-3, with 9 bases that match TRBD2. The TCR comes from a human donor with glioblastoma. In DNA form, the CDR3 reads TGCGCCAGCAGCTCGCCTAGCGGGGACACAGATACGCAGTATTTT. Protein sequence: CASSSPSGDTDTQYF.